Listed below are T cell receptor beta chains from one sample, sequenced in a study of blood T cell repertoires in COVID-19. The protocol was immunoSEQ multiplex PCR, while the TCRdb copy is restricted to in-frame clones and leaves out a portion. This table has around 230,000 clones, 81% appearing once. What was sequenced was peripheral blood. These receptors were taken from a woman older than 75 with acute or convalescent COVID-19. Each CDR3 is given with its conserved first and last residue. Each record gives: V gene, J gene, clone size, D gene, CDR3 protein, CDR3 DNA. D genes are given only for firm matches. Clone size is not always given. Where it is, it says once, few, many or a class for expanded clones.

TRBV30	TRBJ2-3	NA	NA	CAWSGALTDTQYF	TGTGCCTGGAGTGGGGCCCTCACAGATACGCAGTATTTT
TRBV5-4	TRBJ2-1	few	TRBD2	CASSHGTSGASYNEQFF	TGTGCCAGCAGCCACGGGACTAGCGGGGCCTCCTACAATGAGCAGTTCTTC
TRBV4-2	TRBJ1-2	NA	NA	CASSQERDYGYTF	TGTGCCAGCAGCCAAGAACGGGACTATGGCTACACCTTC
TRBV6-1	TRBJ2-7	NA	TRBD2	CASSDGLAVQYF	TGTGCCAGCAGTGATGGACTAGCGGTACAGTACTTC
TRBV6-6	TRBJ1-5	once	TRBD1	CASSYGGTGDQPQHF	TGTGCCAGCAGTTACGGGGGGACAGGGGATCAGCCCCAGCATTTT
TRBV6-2/TRBV6-3	TRBJ2-7	NA	TRBD1	CASSLLMGQGLSYEQYF	TGTGCCAGCAGTCTGCTAATGGGACAGGGGCTCTCCTACGAGCAGTACTTC
TRBV7-3	TRBJ2-1	NA	TRBD1	CASSQRQGYNEQFF	TGTGCCAGCAGCCAGAGACAGGGCTACAATGAGCAGTTCTTC
TRBV7-2	TRBJ1-4	NA	NA	CASSLDRDEKLFF	TGTGCCAGCAGCTTAGACAGGGATGAAAAACTGTTTTTT
TRBV5-1	TRBJ2-5	NA	NA	CASSSQETQYF	TGCGCCAGCAGCTCTCAAGAGACCCAGTACTTC
TRBV5-5	TRBJ2-5	once	NA	CASSLAGAKETQYF	TGTGCCAGCAGCTTGGCGGGAGCTAAAGAGACCCAGTACTTC
TRBV7-2	TRBJ1-6	NA	TRBD1	CASNPTGDNSPLHF	TGTGCCAGCAACCCGACAGGGGATAATTCACCCCTCCACTTT
TRBV14	TRBJ1-2	once	NA	CASSQEIRAGYTF	TGTGCCAGCAGCCAAGAAATCAGGGCTGGCTACACCTTC
TRBV5-1	TRBJ2-2	NA	TRBD1	CASSLGPPGQVNTGELFF	TGCGCCAGCAGCTTGGGTCCGCCGGGACAGGTGAACACCGGGGAGCTGTTTTTT
TRBV7-9	TRBJ1-1	NA	NA	CASSFGSGQFEAFF	TGTGCCAGCAGCTTCGGGTCAGGGCAGTTTGAAGCTTTCTTT
TRBV28	TRBJ2-1	NA	NA	CASSSGFPPHEQFF	TGTGCCAGCAGTAGCGGATTTCCCCCCCATGAGCAGTTCTTC
TRBV28	TRBJ1-1	NA	NA	CASSPNLREAFF	TGTGCCAGCAGCCCAAATTTGAGGGAAGCTTTCTTT
TRBV5-1	TRBJ1-1	NA	TRBD1	CASSLEKGGARQTEAFF	TGCGCCAGCAGCTTGGAAAAAGGGGGCGCGAGGCAAACTGAAGCTTTCTTT
TRBV10-3	TRBJ1-5	NA	NA	CAISEDPGGIDQPQHF	TGTGCCATCAGTGAGGACCCGGGGGGGATAGATCAGCCCCAGCATTTT
TRBV7-3	TRBJ1-1	NA	TRBD1	CASSLRGGRRTEAFF	TGTGCCAGCAGCTTGAGAGGGGGCCGGCGGACTGAAGCTTTCTTT
TRBV6-2/TRBV6-3	TRBJ2-5	NA	TRBD2	CASSLNSGGQETQYF	TGTGCCAGCAGCCTCAACTCGGGGGGGCAAGAGACCCAGTACTTC
TRBV13	TRBJ2-3	NA	NA	CASSKDLAADTQYF	TGTGCCAGCAGTAAAGACTTAGCGGCAGATACGCAGTATTTT
TRBV30	TRBJ1-3	NA	NA	CAWNSVPGNTIYF	TGTGCCTGGAATAGTGTTCCTGGAAACACCATATATTTT
TRBV9	TRBJ1-4	NA	NA	CASSPGIRNEKLFF	TGTGCCAGCAGCCCAGGAATTCGGAATGAAAAACTGTTTTTT
TRBV10-2	TRBJ2-1	NA	TRBD2	CASSDRTGLAGVSYNEQFF	TGCGCCAGCAGTGACCGGACGGGCCTAGCGGGGGTCTCCTACAATGAGCAGTTCTTC
TRBV7-9	TRBJ2-7	NA	TRBD1	CASSLTRSDRGLFNEQYF	TGTGCCAGCAGCTTAACCCGAAGCGACAGGGGGCTATTCAACGAGCAGTACTTC
TRBV11-2	TRBJ2-7	NA	TRBD2	CASSLVPPGLAGAYEQYF	TGTGCCAGCAGCTTAGTGCCCCCGGGACTAGCGGGAGCCTACGAGCAGTACTTC
TRBV3-1/TRBV3-2	TRBJ2-7	NA	NA	CASSKGIGAPYEQYF	TGTGCCAGCAGCAAAGGGATTGGGGCCCCCTACGAGCAGTACTTC
TRBV7-2	TRBJ1-6	NA	TRBD1	CASSTSGTGNSPLHF	TGTGCCAGCAGCACGTCCGGGACAGGGAATTCACCCCTCCACTTT
TRBV18	TRBJ1-5	NA	TRBD1	CASSGQGRQPQHF	TGTGCCAGCTCGGGACAGGGGCGGCAGCCCCAGCATTTT
TRBV25-1	TRBJ1-2	NA	NA	CASARGGRGYGYTF	TGTGCCAGCGCTCGGGGGGGGCGCGGCTATGGCTACACCTTC
TRBV4-2	TRBJ2-1	NA	NA	CASSQDPGIGYNEQFF	TGTGCCAGCAGCCAAGATCCCGGGATCGGCTACAATGAGCAGTTCTTC
TRBV3-1/TRBV3-2	TRBJ1-1	NA	NA	CASSHGHRARLAEAFF	TGTGCCAGCAGCCATGGACACAGGGCTCGTCTCGCTGAAGCTTTCTTT
TRBV6-5	TRBJ2-1	NA	TRBD1	CASSWTGASYNEQFF	TGTGCCAGCAGTTGGACAGGGGCATCCTACAATGAGCAGTTCTTC
TRBV7-7	TRBJ2-3	NA	TRBD1	CASSPTGGPSTDTQYF	TGTGCCAGCAGCCCGACAGGGGGCCCTAGCACAGATACGCAGTATTTT
TRBV11-2	TRBJ2-5	NA	NA	CASSSFRGAVQETQYF	TGTGCCAGCAGCTCCTTCAGGGGCGCGGTACAAGAGACCCAGTACTTC
TRBV11-2	TRBJ1-3	NA	NA	CASSLVQGISGNTIYF	TGTGCCAGCAGCTTAGTGCAGGGGATCTCTGGAAACACCATATATTTT
TRBV9	TRBJ2-7	once	TRBD2	CASSVEPYSGRNEQYF	TGTGCCAGCAGCGTAGAACCATACAGCGGGAGGAACGAGCAGTACTTC
TRBV3-1/TRBV3-2	TRBJ2-7	once	NA	CASSQIMGQGYEQYF	TGTGCCAGCAGCCAAATCATGGGACAAGGATACGAGCAGTACTTC
TRBV10-3	TRBJ2-3	NA	NA	CAISWTPISSGKDVVFHRYKTQYF	TGTGCCATCAGCTGGACACCAATATCATCAGGGAAGGATGTTGTATTCCACAGATACAAGACGCAGTATTTT
TRBV5-1	TRBJ2-5	NA	TRBD2	CASSLILAGQETQYF	TGCGCCAGCAGCTTGATCCTAGCGGGGCAAGAGACCCAGTACTTC
TRBV10-2	TRBJ2-7	NA	TRBD1	CATSDRAYEQYF	TGCGCCACTTCGGACAGGGCCTACGAGCAGTACTTC
TRBV5-6	TRBJ2-5	once	TRBD2	CASSLIFTSGVQETQYF	TGTGCCAGCAGCTTGATTTTTACTAGCGGGGTCCAAGAGACCCAGTACTTC
TRBV5-4	TRBJ1-1	NA	TRBD1	CASSPNYDRENTEAFF	TGTGCCAGCAGCCCAAACTACGACAGGGAAAACACTGAAGCTTTCTTT
TRBV7-2	TRBJ1-5	NA	TRBD1	CASSPGTVNQPQHF	TGTGCCAGCAGCCCCGGGACAGTCAATCAGCCCCAGCATTTT
TRBV5-1	TRBJ2-7	NA	NA	CASSPAGAVYEQYF	TGCGCCAGCAGCCCTGCAGGGGCAGTCTACGAGCAGTACTTC
TRBV7-9	TRBJ2-7	few	NA	CASSYVATLPAEQYF	TGTGCCAGCAGCTACGTAGCGACCTTACCGGCCGAGCAGTACTTC